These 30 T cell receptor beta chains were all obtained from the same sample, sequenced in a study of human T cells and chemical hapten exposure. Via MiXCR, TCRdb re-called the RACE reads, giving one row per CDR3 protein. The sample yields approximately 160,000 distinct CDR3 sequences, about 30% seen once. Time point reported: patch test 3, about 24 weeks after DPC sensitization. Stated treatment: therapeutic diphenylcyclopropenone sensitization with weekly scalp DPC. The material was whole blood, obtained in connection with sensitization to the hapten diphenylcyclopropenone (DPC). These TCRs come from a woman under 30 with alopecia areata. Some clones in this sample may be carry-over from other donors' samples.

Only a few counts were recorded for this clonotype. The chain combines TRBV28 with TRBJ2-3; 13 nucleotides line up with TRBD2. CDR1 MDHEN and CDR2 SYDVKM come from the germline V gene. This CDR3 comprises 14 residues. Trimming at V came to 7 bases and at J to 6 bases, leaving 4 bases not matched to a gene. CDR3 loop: CASKTSGRGDTQYF. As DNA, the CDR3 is TGTGCCAGCAAAACTAGCGGGAGGGGTGATACGCAGTATTTT.

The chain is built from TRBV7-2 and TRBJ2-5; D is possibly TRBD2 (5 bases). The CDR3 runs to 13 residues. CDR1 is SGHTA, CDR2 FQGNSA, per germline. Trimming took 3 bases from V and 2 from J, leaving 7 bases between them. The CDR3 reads CASSFGLQETQYF. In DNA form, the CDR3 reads TGTGCCAGCAGCTTCGGACTTCAAGAGACCCAGTACTTC.

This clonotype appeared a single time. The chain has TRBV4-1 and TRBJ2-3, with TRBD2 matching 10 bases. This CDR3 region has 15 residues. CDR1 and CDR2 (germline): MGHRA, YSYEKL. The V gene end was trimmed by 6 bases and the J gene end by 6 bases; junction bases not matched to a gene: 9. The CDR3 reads CASRDLAGAWDTQYF. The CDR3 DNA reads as TGCGCCAGCAGGGATCTAGCGGGGGCATGGGATACGCAGTATTTT.

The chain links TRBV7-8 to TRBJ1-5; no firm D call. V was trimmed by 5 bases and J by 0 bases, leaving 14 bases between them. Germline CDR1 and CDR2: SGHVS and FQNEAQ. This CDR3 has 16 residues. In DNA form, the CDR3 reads TGTGCCAGCAGCACCGTGACGGTTAATAGCAATCAGCCCCAGCATTTT. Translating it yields CASSTVTVNSNQPQHF.

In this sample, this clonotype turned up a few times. In DNA form, the CDR3 reads TGTGCCAGCAGGAGGAACAGGGGAAGCACAGATACGCAGTATTTT. Translating gives CASRRNRGSTDTQYF. This chain joins TRBV6-1 and TRBJ2-3; the match to TRBD1 covers 7 bases. The trim removed 6 bases at V and 0 bases at J, leaving 6 bases unmatched. The CDR3 extends over 15 amino acids. Germline-derived CDR1 and CDR2 are MNHNS and SASEGT.

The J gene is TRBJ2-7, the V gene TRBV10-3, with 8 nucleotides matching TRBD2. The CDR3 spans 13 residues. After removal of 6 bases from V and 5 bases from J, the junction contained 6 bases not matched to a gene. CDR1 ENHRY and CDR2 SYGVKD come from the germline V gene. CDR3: CAIRSSGRDEQYF. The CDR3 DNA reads TGTGCCATCAGATCTAGCGGGCGAGACGAGCAGTACTTC.

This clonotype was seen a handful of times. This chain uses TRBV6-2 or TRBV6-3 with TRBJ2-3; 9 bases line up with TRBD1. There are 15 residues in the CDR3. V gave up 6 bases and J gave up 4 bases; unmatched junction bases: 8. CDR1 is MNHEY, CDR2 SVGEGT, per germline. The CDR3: CASRKRTGEADTQYF. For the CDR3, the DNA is TGTGCCAGCAGAAAGCGGACAGGGGAGGCAGATACGCAGTATTTT.

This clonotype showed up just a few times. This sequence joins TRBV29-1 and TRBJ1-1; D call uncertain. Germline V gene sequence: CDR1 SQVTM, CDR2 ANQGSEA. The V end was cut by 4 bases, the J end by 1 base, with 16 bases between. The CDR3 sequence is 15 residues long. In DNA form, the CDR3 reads TGCAGCGTTGGCCTCTTTGGCAGACCGAACACTGAAGCTTTCTTT. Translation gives CSVGLFGRPNTEAFF. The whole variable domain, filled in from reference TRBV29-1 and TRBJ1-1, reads SAVISQKPSRDICQRGTSLTIQCQVDSQVTMMFWYRQQPGQSLTLIATANQGSEATYESGFVIDKFPISRPNLTFSTLTVSNMSPEDSSIYLCSVGLFGRPNTEAFFGQGTRLTVV.

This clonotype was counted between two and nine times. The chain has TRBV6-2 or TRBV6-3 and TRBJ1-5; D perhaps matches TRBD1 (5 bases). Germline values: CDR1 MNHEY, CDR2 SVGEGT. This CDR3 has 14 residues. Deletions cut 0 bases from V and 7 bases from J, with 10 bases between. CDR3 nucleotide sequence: TGTGCCAGCAGTTACTCGATGGGGGGACAGCCCCAGCATTTT. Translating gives CASSYSMGGQPQHF.

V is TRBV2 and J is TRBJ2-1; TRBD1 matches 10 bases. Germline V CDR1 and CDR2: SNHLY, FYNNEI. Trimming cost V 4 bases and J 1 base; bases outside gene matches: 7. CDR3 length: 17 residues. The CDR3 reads CASSGPGQGRSYNEQFF. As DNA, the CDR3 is TGTGCCAGCAGTGGCCCGGGACAGGGGAGGTCCTACAATGAGCAGTTCTTC.

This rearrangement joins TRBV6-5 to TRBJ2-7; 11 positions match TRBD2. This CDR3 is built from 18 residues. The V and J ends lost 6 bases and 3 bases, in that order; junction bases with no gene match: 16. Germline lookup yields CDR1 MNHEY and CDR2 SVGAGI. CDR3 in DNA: TGTGCCAGCAGACCCACTCCCTCACTAGCGGGAGTGTTCTACGAGCAGTACTTC. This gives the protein CASRPTPSLAGVFYEQYF.

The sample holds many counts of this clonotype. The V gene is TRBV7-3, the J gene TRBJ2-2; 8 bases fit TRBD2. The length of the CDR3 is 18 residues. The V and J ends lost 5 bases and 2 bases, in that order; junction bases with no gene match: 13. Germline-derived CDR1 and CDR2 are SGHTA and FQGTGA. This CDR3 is CASSPSPALAGNTGELFF. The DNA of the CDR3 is TGTGCCAGCAGCCCGAGCCCGGCGCTAGCGGGCAACACCGGGGAGCTGTTTTTT.

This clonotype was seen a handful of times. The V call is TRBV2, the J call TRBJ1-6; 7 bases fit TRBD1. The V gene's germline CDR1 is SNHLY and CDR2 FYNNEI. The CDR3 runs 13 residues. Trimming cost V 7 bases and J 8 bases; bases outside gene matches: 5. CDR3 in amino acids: CASKQGRDSPLHF. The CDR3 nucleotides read TGTGCCAGCAAACAGGGGAGAGATTCACCCCTCCACTTT.

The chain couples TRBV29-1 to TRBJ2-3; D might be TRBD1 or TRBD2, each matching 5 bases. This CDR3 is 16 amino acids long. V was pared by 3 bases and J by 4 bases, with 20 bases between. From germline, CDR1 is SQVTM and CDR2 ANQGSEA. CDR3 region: CSVEGVSPRIPDTQYF. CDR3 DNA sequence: TGCAGCGTTGAGGGGGTAAGCCCCCGGATCCCAGATACGCAGTATTTT.

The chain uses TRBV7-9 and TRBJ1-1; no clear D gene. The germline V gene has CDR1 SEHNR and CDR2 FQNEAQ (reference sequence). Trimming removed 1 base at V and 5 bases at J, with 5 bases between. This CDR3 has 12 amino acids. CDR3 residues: CASSLVSTEAFF. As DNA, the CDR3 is TGTGCCAGCAGCTTAGTGTCTACTGAAGCTTTCTTT.

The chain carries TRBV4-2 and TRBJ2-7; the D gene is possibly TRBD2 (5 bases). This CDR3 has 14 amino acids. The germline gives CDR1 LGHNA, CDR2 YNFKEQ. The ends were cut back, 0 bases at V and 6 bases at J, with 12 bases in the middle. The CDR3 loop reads CASSQDFLAGEQYF. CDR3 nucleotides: TGTGCCAGCAGCCAAGATTTTCTAGCAGGCGAGCAGTACTTC.

The CDR3 DNA reads as TGTGCCAGCAACACGGACAGGGCGAACGAGCAGTACTTC. It codes for CASNTDRANEQYF. The chain recombines TRBV7-2 with TRBJ2-7, with 8 bases identical to TRBD1. J gave up 5 bases and V 7 bases, and 7 bases lay outside the gene matches. CDR1 is SGHTA and CDR2 is FQGNSA in the germline V gene. CDR3 length equals 13 residues.

CDR3 residues: CASSTQREGLSSYNEQFF. The CDR3 nucleotides read TGTGCCAGCAGCACCCAGCGGGAGGGCCTTAGCTCCTACAATGAGCAGTTCTTC. J is TRBJ2-1 and V is TRBV9; TRBD2 aligns across 10 bases. Germline V gene lookup returns CDR1 SGDLS and CDR2 YYNGEE. J gave up 0 bases and V 4 bases, and 10 bases lay outside the gene matches. The CDR3 has 18 amino acids.

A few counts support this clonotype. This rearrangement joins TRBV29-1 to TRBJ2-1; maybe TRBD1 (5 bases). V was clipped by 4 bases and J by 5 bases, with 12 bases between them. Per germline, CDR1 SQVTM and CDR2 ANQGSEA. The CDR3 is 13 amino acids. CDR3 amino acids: CSVVPGHDNEQFF. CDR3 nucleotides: TGCAGCGTTGTTCCCGGACACGACAATGAGCAGTTCTTC.

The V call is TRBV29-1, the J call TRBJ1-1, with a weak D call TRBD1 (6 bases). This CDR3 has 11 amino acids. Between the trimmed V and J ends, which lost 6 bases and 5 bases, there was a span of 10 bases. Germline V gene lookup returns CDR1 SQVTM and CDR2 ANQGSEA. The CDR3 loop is CSVDSRTEAFF. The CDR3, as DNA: TGCAGCGTGGACAGTCGAACTGAAGCTTTCTTT.

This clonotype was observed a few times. CDR3 amino acids: CSALILSGSLNTGELFF. Here the CDR3 DNA reads TGCAGTGCTCTTATACTTTCGGGAAGTTTGAACACCGGGGAGCTGTTTTTT. V usage is TRBV20-1 and J usage is TRBJ2-2, with D perhaps TRBD2 (5 bases). V lost 5 bases and J lost 1, with 20 bases in between. This CDR3 has 17 residues. Germline lookup yields CDR1 DFQATT and CDR2 SNEGSKA (reference sequence).

The CDR3 loop is CSARPAGIGSNQPQHF. CDR3 sequence (DNA): TGCAGTGCTAGGCCGGCGGGGATAGGAAGCAATCAGCCCCAGCATTTT. V and J are TRBV20-1 and TRBJ1-5; no firm D call. The germline V gene has CDR1 DFQATT and CDR2 SNEGSKA (reference sequence). V was pared by 3 bases and J by 1 base, with 16 bases between. This CDR3 has 16 amino acids.

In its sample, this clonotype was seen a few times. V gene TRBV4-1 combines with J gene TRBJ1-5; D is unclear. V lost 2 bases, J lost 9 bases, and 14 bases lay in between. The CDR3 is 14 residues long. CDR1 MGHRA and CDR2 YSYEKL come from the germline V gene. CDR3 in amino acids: CASSQQADRPPQHF. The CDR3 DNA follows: TGCGCCAGCAGCCAACAAGCCGACCGCCCGCCCCAGCATTTT.

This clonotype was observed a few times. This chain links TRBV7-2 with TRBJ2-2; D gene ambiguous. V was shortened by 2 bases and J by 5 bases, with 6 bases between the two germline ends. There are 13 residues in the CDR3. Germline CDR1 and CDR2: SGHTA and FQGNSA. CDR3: CASSLTRTGELFF. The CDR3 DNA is TGTGCCAGCAGCTTAACGAGGACCGGGGAGCTGTTTTTT.

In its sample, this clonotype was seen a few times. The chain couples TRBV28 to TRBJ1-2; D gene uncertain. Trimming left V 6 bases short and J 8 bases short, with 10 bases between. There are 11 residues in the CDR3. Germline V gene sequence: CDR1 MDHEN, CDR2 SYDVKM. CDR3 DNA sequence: TGTGCCAGCAGCAGACAAGGGGGCTACACCTTC. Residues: CASSRQGGYTF.

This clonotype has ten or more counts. DNA for the CDR3: TGTGCCAGCAGTAACCCGGCTGGAGTTGGCTACACCTTC. It codes for CASSNPAGVGYTF. J is TRBJ1-2 and V is TRBV25-1; the D is unclear. In germline, CDR1 is MGHDK, CDR2 SYGVNS. The V end was cut by 5 bases, the J end by 7 bases, with 14 bases between. The CDR3 runs to 13 residues.

The CDR3 region is CASSYSAAGGPTDTQYF. Here the CDR3 DNA reads TGTGCCAGCAGTTACTCGGCAGCGGGGGGGCCAACAGATACGCAGTATTTT. The chain carries TRBV6-5 and TRBJ2-3; 10 nucleotides align to TRBD2. V shed 0 bases, J shed 3 bases, and the junction held 6 bases outside the gene matches. This CDR3 contains 17 residues. Germline loops: CDR1 MNHEY, CDR2 SVGAGI.

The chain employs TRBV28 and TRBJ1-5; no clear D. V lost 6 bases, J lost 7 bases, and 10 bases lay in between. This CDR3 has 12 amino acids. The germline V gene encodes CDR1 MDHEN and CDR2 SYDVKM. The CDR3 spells CASSVRAQPQHF. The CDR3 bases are TGTGCCAGCAGCGTTCGGGCCCAGCCCCAGCATTTT.

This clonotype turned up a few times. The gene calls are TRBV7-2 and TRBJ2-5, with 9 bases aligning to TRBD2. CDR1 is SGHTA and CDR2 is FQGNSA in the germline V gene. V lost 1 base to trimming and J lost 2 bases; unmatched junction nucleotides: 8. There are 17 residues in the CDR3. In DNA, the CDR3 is TGTGCCAGCAGCTTAGGAGGTAGCGGGGGACGACAAGAGACCCAGTACTTC. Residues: CASSLGGSGGRQETQYF.

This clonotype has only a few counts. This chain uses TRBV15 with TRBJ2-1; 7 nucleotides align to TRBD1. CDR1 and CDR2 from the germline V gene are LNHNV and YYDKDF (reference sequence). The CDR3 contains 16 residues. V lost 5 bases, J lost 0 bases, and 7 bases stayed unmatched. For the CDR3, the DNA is TGTGCCACCAGCCTAGCTGCAGGGGGCTCCTACAATGAGCAGTTCTTC. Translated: CATSLAAGGSYNEQFF.